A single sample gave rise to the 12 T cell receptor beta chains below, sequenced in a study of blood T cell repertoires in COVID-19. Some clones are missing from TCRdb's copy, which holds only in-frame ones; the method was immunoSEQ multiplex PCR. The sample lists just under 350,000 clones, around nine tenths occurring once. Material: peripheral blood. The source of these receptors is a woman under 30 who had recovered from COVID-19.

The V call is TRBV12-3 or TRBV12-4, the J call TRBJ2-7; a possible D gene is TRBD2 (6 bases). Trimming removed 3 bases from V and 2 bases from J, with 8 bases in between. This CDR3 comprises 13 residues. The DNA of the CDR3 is TGTGCCAGCAGTTTGGAGGGCACCTACGAGCAGTACGTC. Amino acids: CASSLEGTYEQYV.

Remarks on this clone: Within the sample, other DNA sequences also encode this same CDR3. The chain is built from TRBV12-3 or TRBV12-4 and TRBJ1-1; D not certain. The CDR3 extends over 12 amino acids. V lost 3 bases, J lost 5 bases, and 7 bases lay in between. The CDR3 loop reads CASSFGGTEAFF. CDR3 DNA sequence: TGTGCCAGCAGTTTTGGAGGGACTGAAGCTTTCTTT.

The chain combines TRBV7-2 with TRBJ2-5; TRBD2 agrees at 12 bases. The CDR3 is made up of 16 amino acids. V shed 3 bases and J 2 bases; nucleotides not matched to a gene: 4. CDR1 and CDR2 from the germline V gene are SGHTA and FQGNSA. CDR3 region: CASSFAGTSGQETQYF. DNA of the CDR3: TGTGCCAGCAGCTTCGCCGGGACTAGCGGGCAAGAGACCCAGTACTTC.

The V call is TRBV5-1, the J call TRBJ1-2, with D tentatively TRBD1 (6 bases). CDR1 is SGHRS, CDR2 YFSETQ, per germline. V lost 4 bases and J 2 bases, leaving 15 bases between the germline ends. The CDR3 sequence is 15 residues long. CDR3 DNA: TGCGCCAGCAGCCGAACGACAGGAGGAAACTATGGCTACACCTTC. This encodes CASSRTTGGNYGYTF.

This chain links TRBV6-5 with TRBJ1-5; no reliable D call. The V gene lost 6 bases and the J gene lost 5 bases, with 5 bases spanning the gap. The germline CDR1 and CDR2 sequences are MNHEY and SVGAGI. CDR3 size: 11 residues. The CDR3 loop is CASSGDQPQHF. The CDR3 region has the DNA TGTGCCAGCAGCGGGGATCAGCCCCAGCATTTT.

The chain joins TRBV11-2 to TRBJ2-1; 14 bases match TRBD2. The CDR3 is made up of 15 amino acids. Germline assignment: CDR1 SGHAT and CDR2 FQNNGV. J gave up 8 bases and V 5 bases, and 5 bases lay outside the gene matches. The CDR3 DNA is TGTGCCAGCAGCCCTGGACTAGCGGGAGGATATGAGCAGTTCTTC. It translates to CASSPGLAGGYEQFF.

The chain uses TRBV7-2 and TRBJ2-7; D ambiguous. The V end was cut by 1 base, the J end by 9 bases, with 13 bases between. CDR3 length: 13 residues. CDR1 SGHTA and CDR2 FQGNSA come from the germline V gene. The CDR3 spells CASSLEGLVGQYV. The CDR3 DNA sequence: TGTGCCAGCAGCTTAGAAGGTCTAGTTGGGCAGTACGTC.

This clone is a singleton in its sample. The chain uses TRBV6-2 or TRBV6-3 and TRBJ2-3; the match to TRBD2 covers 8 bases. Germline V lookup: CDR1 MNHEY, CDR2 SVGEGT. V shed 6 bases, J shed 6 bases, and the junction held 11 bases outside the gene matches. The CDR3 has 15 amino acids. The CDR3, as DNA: TGTGCCAGCAGCCCGATTACGGGGGGGGACGATACGCAGTATTTT. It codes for CASSPITGGDDTQYF.

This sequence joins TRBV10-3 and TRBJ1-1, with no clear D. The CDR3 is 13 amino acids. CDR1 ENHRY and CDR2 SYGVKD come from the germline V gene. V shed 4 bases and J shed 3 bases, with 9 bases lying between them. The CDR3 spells CAISADEYTEAFF. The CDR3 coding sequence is TGTGCCATCAGTGCCGATGAGTACACTGAAGCTTTCTTT.

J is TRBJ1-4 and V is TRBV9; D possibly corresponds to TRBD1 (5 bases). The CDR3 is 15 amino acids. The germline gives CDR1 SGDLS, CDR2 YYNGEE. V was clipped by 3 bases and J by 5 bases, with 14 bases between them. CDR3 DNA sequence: TGTGCCAGCAGCGAGGCCGGTAGGGGCAATGAAAAACTGTTTTTT. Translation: CASSEAGRGNEKLFF.

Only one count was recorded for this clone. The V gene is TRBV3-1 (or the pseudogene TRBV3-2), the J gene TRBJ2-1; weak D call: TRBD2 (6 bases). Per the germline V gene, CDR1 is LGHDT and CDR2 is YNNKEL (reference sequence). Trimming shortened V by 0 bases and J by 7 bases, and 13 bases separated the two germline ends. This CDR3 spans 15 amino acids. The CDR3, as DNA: TGTGCCAGCAGCCAAGATCGGGCGGGATGGAATGAGCAGTTCTTC. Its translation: CASSQDRAGWNEQFF.

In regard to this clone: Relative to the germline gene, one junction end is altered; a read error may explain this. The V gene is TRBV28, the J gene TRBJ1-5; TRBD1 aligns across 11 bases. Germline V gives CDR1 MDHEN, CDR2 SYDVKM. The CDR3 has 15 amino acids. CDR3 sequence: CVSSLGQGVYQPQHF. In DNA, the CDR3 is TGTGTCAGCAGTTTGGGACAGGGGGTGTATCAGCCCCAGCATTTT. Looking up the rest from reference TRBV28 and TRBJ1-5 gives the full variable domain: DVKVTQSSRYLVKRTGEKVFLECVQDMDHENMFWYRQDPGLGLRLIYFSYDVKMKEKGDIPEGYSVSREKKERFSLILESASTNQTSMYLCVSSLGQGVYQPQHFGDGTRLSIL.